These 4 T cell receptor beta chains were sequenced from one sample in a study of blood T cell repertoires in COVID-19. Some clones are missing from TCRdb's copy, which holds only in-frame ones; the method was immunoSEQ multiplex PCR. The sample yields more than 200,000 clones, 88% seen once. The sample was peripheral blood. These receptors all stem from a woman in her twenties or thirties with COVID-19, enrolled during active disease.

The chain carries TRBV13 and TRBJ2-3; 9 nucleotides match TRBD2. CDR1 is PRHDT and CDR2 is FYEKMQ in the germline V gene (reference sequence). CDR3 length: 18 residues. V gave up 3 bases and J gave up 7 bases; unmatched junction bases: 17. Here the CDR3 reads CASSLTDWTSETKHTQYF. CDR3 coding DNA: TGTGCCAGCAGCTTGACCGATTGGACTAGCGAGACAAAACATACGCAGTATTTT. Looking up the rest from reference TRBV13 and TRBJ2-3 gives the full variable domain: AAGVIQSPRHLIKEKRETATLKCYPIPRHDTVYWYQQGPGQDPQFLISFYEKMQSDKGSIPDRFSAQQFSDYHSELNMSSLELGDSALYFCASSLTDWTSETKHTQYFGPGTRLTVL.

This CDR3 is CASSHTSGGLSSYEQYV. The CDR3 coding sequence is TGTGCCAGCAGCCACACTAGCGGGGGACTTAGCTCCTACGAGCAGTACGTC. The chain employs TRBV5-6 and TRBJ2-7; 11 nucleotides line up with TRBD2. V lost 4 bases and J lost 0; bases outside the gene matches: 9. The germline V gene encodes CDR1 SGHDT and CDR2 YYEEEE. CDR3 length equals 17 residues.

The rearrangement links TRBV11-2 to TRBJ2-2; TRBD2 is a possible D gene (6 bases). The CDR3 totals 15 residues. The V end lost 1 base, the J end lost 3 bases, and 9 bases lay between the germline ends. The germline V gene encodes CDR1 SGHAT and CDR2 FQNNGV. The CDR3 bases are TGTGCCAGCAGCTTAGGTGGAGGGCACACCGGGGAGCTGTTTTTT. It yields the protein CASSLGGGHTGELFF. Combining the CDR3 with reference TRBV11-2 and TRBJ2-2 gives the whole variable domain EAGVAQSPRYKIIEKRQSVAFWCNPISGHATLYWYQQILGQGPKLLIQFQNNGVVDDSQLPKDRFSAERLKGVDSTLKIQPAKLEDSAVYLCASSLGGGHTGELFFGEGSRLTVL.

The chain employs TRBV18 and TRBJ2-1, with 7 positions matching TRBD2. The ends lost 3 bases at V and 6 bases at J; junction bases unmatched: 11. Germline CDR1 reads KGHSH; CDR2 reads LQKENI. The CDR3 length is 16 residues. This chain's CDR3 is CASSPPGTNFPNEQFF. The CDR3 DNA follows: TGTGCCAGCTCACCCCCCGGGACTAATTTTCCCAATGAGCAGTTCTTC.